This TCR beta chain was obtained from a study of blood T cell repertoires in COVID-19. Study summary: Spain, Italy and the United States supplied samples that represented acute and convalescent COVID-19. In each case, the material was cDNA or gDNA derived from T cells, B-cell-depleted T cells, or PBMCs.

In the original analysis: Reference gene primers were amplified, and this amplification served to estimate nucleated cell counts. Method: immunoSEQ multiplex PCR; TCRdb's copy keeps in-frame clones and lacks some. V and J calls and clone size are copied from that table; D and trimming were computed from the DNA. The table has approximately 120,000 clones, roughly 80% seen once. This receptor was obtained from a man older than 75 with COVID-19, enrolled during active disease. Sequenced sample: peripheral blood.

The CDR3 loop reads CASSIAVSNNEQFF. The CDR3 DNA follows: TGTGCCAGTAGTATCGCGGTCTCAAACAATGAGCAGTTCTTC. The chain uses TRBV19 and TRBJ2-1; D gene ambiguous. Trimming shortened V by 3 bases and J by 5 bases, and 11 bases separated the two germline ends. The CDR3 spans 14 residues. Germline V gives CDR1 LNHDA, CDR2 SQIVND (reference sequence).